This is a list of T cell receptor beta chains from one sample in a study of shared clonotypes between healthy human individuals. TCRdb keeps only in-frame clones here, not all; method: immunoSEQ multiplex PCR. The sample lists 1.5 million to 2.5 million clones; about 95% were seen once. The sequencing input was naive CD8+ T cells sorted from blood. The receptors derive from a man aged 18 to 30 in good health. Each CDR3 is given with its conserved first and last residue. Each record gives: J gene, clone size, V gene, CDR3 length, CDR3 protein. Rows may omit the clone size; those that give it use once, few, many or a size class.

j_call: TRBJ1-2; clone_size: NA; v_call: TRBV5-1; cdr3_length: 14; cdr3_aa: CASSLGQGGSGYTF
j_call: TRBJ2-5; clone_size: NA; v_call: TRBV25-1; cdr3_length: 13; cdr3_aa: CASSESWQETQYF
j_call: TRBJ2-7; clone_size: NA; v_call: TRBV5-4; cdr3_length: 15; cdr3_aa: CASSLPSGGFYEQYF
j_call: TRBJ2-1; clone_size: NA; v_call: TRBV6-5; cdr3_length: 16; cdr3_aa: CASSYDGGASYNEQFF
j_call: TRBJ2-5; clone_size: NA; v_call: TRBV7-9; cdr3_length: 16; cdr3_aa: CASSTKRTAPQETQYF
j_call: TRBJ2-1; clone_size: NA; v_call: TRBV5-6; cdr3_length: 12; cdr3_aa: CASWGPRNEQFF
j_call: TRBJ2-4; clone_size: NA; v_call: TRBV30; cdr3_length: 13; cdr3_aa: CAWTGTPGSIQYF
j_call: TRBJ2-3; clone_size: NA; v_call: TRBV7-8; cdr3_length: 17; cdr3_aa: CASSSTLAGVYPDTQYF
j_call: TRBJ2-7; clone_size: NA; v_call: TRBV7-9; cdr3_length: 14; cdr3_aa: CASSRDGSSYEQYF
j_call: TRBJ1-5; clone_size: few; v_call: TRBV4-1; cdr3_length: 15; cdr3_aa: CASSQRVMVNQPQHF
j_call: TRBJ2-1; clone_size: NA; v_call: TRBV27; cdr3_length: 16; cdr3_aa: CASSLLSGGAYNEQFF
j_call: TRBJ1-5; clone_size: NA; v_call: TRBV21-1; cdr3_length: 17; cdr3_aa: CASSKGTREGGDQPQHF
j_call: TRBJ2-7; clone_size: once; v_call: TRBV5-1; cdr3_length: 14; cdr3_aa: CASSSTGGPYEQYF
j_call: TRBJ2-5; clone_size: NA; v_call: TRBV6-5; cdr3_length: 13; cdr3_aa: CASSSAGKETQYF
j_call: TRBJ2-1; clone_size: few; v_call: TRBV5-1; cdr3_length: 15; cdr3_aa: CASSIDGGVYNEQFF
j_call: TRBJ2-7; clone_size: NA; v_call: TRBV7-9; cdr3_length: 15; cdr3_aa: CASSFEAGIAYEQYF
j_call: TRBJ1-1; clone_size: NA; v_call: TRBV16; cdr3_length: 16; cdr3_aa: CASSLMAGQMNTEAFF
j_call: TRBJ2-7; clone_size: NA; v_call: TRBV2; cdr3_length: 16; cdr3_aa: CASSEDVGPSSYEQYF
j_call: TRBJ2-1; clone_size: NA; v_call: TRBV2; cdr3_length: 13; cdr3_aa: CAIKGGLGNEQFF
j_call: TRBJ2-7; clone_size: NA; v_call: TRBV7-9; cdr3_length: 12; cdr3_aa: CASSHHEGEQYF
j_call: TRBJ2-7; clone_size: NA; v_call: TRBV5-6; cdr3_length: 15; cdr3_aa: CASSLDLDSGYEQYF
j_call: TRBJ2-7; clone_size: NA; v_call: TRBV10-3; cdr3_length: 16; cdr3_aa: CAISESGASGVYEQYF